Sequencing of this T cell receptor beta chain was carried out in a study of T cell responses to AZD1222 COVID-19 vaccine. The V segment lost 7 bases and the J segment 14 bases; nucleotides outside the gene matches: 9. The CDR3 has 13 residues. Data came from immunoSEQ multiplex PCR; TCRdb stores just in-frame clones and leaves some out. This sample has more than 85,000 clones; 88% occur once, and the top ten carry 15% to 20%. The clonotype originates from an adult in good health. The chain is built from TRBV12-3 or TRBV12-4 and TRBJ2-1; 12 nucleotides agree with TRBD2. This specimen was peripheral blood, taken on day 0 of AZD1222 vaccination. This CDR3 is CASTLGLAGLEFF. The CDR3 coding sequence is TGTGCCAGCACCTTAGGACTAGCGGGACTTGAGTTCTTC.